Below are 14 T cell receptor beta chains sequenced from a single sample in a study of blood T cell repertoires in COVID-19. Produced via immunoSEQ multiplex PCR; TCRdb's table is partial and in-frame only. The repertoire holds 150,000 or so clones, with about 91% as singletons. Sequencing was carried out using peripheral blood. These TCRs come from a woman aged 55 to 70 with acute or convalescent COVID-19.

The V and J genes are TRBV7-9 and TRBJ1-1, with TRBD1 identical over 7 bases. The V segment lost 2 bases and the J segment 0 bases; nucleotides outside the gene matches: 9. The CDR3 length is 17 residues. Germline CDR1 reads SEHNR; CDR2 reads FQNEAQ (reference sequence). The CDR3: CASSLRPGQPMNTEAFF. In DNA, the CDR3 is TGTGCCAGCAGCTTACGCCCGGGACAGCCGATGAACACTGAAGCTTTCTTT.

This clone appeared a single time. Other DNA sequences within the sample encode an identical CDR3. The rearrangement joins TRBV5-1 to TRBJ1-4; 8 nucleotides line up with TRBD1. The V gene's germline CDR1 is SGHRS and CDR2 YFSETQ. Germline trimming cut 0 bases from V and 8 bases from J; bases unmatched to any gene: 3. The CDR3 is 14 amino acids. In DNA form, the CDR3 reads TGCGCCAGCAGCTTGGGGCAGGGGGCGGAAAAACTGTTTTTT. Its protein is CASSLGQGAEKLFF.

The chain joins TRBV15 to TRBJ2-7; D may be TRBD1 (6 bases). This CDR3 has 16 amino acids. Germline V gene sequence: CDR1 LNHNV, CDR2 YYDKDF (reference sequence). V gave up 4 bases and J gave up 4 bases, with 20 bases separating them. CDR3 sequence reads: CATSIPGGGALYEQYF. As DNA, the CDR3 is TGTGCCACCAGCATTCCTGGGGGCGGCGCGCTTTACGAGCAGTACTTC.

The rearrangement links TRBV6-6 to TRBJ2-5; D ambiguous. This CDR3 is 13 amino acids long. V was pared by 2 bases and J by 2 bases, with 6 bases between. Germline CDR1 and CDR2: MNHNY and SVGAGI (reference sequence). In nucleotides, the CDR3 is TGTGCCAGCAGTTACGACTCACAAGAGACCCAGTACTTC. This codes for CASSYDSQETQYF.

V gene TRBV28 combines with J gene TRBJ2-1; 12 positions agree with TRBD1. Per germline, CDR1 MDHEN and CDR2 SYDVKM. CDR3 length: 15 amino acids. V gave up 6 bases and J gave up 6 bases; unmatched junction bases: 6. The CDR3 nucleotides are TGTGCCAGCAGCCCTGGGACAGGGGGCTTCAATGAGCAGTTCTTC. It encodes CASSPGTGGFNEQFF.

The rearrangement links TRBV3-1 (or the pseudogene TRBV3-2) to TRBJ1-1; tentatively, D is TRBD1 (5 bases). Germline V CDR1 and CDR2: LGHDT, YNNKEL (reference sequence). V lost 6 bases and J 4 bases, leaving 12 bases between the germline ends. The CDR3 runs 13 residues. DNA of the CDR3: TGTGCCAGCAGGCCCTGGGGGGTCACTGAAGCTTTCTTT. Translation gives CASRPWGVTEAFF.

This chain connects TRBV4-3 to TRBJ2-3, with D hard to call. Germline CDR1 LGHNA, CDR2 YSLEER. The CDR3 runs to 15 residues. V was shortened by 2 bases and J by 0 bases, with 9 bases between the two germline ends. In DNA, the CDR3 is TGCGCCAGCAGCCAAATGCGCGTTAGCACAGATACGCAGTATTTT. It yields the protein CASSQMRVSTDTQYF.

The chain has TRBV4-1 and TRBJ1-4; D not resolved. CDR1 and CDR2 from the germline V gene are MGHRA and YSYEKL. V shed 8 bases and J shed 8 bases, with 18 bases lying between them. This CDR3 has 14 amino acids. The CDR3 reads CASGRLEGGEKLFF. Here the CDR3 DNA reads TGCGCCAGCGGGAGGTTGGAAGGAGGGGAAAAACTGTTTTTT.

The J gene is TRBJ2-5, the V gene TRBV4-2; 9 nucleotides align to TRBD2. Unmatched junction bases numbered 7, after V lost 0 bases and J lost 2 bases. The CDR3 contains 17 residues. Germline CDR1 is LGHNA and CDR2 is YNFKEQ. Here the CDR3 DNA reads TGTGCCAGCAGCCAAGATCTTCTAGCGGGGCAGCAAGAGACCCAGTACTTC. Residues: CASSQDLLAGQQETQYF.

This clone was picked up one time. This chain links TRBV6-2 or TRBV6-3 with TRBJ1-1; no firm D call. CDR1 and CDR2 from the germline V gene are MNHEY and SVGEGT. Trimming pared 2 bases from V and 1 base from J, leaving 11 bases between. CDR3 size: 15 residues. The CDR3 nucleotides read TGTGCCAGCAGTTACCCGGCCCAGCGGAACACTGAAGCTTTCTTT. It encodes CASSYPAQRNTEAFF.

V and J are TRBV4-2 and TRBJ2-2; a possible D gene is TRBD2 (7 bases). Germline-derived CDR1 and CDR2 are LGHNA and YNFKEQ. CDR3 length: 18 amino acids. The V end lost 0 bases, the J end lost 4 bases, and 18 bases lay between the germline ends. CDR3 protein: CASSQDSAGAGGTGELFF. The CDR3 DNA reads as TGTGCCAGCAGCCAAGATTCGGCGGGGGCTGGAGGCACCGGGGAGCTGTTTTTT.

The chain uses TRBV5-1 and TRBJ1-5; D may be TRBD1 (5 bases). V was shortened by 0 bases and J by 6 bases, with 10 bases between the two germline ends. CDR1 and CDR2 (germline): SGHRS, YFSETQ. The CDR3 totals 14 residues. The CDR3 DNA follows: TGCGCCAGCAGCTTGGTCGGGGGAGGTCAGCCCCAGCATTTT. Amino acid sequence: CASSLVGGGQPQHF.

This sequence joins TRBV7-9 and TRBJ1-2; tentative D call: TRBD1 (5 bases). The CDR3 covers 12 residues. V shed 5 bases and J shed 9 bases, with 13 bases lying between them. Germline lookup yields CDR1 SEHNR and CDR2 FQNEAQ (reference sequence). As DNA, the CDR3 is TGTGCCAGCAGCACTGCCCAGGGCCGCTACACCTTC. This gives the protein CASSTAQGRYTF.

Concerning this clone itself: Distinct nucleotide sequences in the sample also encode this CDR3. CDR3 loop: CASSERGSSTEAFF. The CDR3 DNA sequence: TGTGCCAGCAGCGAGAGGGGGAGTAGCACTGAAGCTTTCTTT. The chain employs TRBV7-2 and TRBJ1-1, with D perhaps matching TRBD1 (6 bases). This CDR3 spans 14 amino acids. Germline CDR1 SGHTA, CDR2 FQGNSA. Trimming stripped 5 bases from V and 4 bases from J, with 14 bases between. The variable domain in full, completed from reference TRBV7-2 and TRBJ1-1, reads GAGVSQSPSNKVTEKGKDVELRCDPISGHTALYWYRQSLGQGLEFLIYFQGNSAPDKSGLPSDRFSAERTGGSVSTLTIQRTQQEDSAVYLCASSERGSSTEAFFGQGTRLTVV.